This TCR beta chain was captured in a study of cytomegalovirus exposure and HLA in healthy donors. General study points: Most of the TCR beta V segments (in an earlier analysis) were productive either about 90% or about 30% of the time. Among donors in an Asian-associated ancestry cluster, a later analysis reportedly found fewer N-insertions than the roughly 680-donor mean. Researchers reported in a later analysis that a missense DCLRE1C variant was tied to TCR beta V- and J-gene trimming.

Vbeta (60) and Jbeta (13) primers were used in the PCR. The assay was immunoSEQ multiplex PCR, and TCRdb's table has in-frame clones only and misses some. The repertoire consists of roughly 180,000 clones, with 65% to 85% occurring once and the leading ten covering less than 3%. About this clone itself: The target antigen is unknown.

CDR3 size: 14 residues. V lost 5 bases and J 2 bases, leaving 12 bases between the germline ends. Germline V gene sequence: CDR1 MDHEN, CDR2 SYDVKM. Sequencing used PBMCs. The clonotype was recovered from a male donor in good health and CMV-seronegative. This chain links TRBV28 with TRBJ2-5; D may be TRBD1 (6 bases). The CDR3 sequence is CASSQKQGQETQYF. In nucleotides, the CDR3 is TGTGCCAGCAGTCAGAAACAGGGACAAGAGACCCAGTACTTC. Together with reference TRBV28 and TRBJ2-5, the CDR3 gives the full variable domain: DVKVTQSSRYLVKRTGEKVFLECVQDMDHENMFWYRQDPGLGLRLIYFSYDVKMKEKGDIPEGYSVSREKKERFSLILESASTNQTSMYLCASSQKQGQETQYFGPGTRLLVL.